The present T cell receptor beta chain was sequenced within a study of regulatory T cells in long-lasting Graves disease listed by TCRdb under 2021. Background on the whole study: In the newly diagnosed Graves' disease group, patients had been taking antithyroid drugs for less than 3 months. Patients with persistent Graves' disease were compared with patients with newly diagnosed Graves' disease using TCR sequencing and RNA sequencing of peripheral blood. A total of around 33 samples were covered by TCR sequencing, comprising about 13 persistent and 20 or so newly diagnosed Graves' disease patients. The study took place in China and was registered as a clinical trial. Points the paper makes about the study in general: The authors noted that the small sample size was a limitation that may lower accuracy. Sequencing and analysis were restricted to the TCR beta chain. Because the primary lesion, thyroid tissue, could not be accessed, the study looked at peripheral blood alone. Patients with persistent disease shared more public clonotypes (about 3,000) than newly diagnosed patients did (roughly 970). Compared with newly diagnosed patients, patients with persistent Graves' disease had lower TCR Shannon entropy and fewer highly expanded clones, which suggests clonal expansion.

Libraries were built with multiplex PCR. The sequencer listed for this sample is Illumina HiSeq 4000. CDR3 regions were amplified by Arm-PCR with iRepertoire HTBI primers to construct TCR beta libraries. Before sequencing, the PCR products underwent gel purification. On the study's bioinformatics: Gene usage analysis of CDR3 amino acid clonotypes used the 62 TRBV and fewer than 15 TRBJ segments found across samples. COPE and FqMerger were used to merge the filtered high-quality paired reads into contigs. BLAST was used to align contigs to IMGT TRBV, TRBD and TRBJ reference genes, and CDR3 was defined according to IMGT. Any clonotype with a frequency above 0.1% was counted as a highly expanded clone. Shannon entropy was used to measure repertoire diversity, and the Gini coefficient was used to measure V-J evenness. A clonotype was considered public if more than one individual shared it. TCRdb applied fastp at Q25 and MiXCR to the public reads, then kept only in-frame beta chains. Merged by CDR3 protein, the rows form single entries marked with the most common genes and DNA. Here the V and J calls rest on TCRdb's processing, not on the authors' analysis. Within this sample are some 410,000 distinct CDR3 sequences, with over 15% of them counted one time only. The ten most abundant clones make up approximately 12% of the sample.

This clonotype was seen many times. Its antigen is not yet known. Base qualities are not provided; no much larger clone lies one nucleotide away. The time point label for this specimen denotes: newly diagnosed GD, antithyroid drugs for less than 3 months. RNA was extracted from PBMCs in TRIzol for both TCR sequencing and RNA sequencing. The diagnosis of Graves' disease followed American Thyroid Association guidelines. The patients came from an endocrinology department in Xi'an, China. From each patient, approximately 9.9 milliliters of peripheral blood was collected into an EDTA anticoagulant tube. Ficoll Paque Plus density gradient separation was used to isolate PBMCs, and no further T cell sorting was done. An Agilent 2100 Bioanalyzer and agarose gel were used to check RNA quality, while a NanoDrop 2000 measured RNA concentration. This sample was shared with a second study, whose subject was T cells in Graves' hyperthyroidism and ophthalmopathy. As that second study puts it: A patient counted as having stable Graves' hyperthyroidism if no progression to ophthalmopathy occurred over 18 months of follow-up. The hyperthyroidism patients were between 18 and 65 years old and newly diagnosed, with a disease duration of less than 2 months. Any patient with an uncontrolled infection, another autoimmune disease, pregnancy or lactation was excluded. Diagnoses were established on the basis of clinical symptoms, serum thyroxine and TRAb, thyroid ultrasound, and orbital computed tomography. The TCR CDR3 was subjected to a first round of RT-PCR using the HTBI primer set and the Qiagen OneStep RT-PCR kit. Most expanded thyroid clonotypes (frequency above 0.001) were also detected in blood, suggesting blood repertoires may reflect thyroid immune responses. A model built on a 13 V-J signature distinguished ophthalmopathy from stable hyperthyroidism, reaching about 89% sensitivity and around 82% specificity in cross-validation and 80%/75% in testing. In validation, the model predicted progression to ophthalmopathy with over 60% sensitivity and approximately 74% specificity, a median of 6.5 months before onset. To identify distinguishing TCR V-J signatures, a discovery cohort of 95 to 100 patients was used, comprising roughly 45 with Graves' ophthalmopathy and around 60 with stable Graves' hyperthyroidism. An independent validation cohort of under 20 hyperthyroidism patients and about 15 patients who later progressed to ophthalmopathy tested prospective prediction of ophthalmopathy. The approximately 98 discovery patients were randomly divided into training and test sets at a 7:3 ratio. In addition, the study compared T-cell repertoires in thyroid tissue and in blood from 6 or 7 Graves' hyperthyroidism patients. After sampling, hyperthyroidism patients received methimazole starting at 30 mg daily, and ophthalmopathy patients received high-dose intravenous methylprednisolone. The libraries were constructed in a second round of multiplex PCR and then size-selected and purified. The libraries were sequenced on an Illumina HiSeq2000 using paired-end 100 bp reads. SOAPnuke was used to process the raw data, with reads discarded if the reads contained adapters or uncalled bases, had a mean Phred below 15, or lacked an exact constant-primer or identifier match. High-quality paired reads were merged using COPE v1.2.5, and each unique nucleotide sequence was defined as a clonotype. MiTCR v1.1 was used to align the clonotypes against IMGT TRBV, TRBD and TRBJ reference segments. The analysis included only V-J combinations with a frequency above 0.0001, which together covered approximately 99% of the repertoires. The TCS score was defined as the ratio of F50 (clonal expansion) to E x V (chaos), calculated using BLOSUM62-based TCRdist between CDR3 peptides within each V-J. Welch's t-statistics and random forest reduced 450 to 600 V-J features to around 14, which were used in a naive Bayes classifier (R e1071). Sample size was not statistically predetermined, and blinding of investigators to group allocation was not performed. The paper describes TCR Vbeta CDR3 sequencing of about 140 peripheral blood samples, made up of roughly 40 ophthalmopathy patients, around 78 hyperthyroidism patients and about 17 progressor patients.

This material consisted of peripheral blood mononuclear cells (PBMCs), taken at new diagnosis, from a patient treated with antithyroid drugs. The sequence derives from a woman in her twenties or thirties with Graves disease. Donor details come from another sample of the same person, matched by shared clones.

At the DNA level, the sequence is TGTGCCAGCAGCCTCAGACTAGCGGGAGTAGTATCCTACAATGAGCAGTTCTTC. This encodes CASSLRLAGVVSYNEQFF. The chain is made from TRBV7-6 and TRBJ2-1; TRBD2 lines up with 12 middle nucleotides. CDR1 and CDR2, looked up from the germline V gene, are SGHVS and FNYEAQ. Trimming takes 5 bases off V and 1 base off J; junction bases not matched to a gene: 9. The CDR3 holds 18 amino acids from the cysteine to the phenylalanine. Of the read, only the CDR3 DNA is kept; its 54 bases are in frame from base 1.